Presented here are 29 T cell receptor beta chains from one specimen sequenced in a study of CD4 T cells in relation to SARS-CoV-2 and coronaviruses. These receptors have no known antigen. Data came from immunoSEQ multiplex PCR; TCRdb stores just in-frame clones and leaves some out. The sample lists around 26,000 clones, less than 80% occurring once. Unexposed donor CD4+ T cells date from 2011-2018, before the COVID-19 pandemic. The cells were cultured for under 13 days before CD4+ T cells were isolated. The sequencing input was CD4+ T cells from PBMCs, cultured in vitro. All receptors derive from a human donor in good health.

The genes are TRBV29-1 and TRBJ2-7; tentatively, D is TRBD1 (5 bases). Trimming took 4 bases from V and 3 from J, leaving 22 bases between them. Per the germline V gene, CDR1 is SQVTM and CDR2 is ANQGSEA. The CDR3 runs 16 residues. The CDR3 DNA is TGCAGCGTTGGGGGCCGATTAGGGGTTGGTCGCTACGAGCAGTACTTC. Translation gives CSVGGRLGVGRYEQYF.

This rearrangement joins TRBV5-4 to TRBJ1-4, with D possibly matching TRBD1 (5 bases). The CDR3 sequence is 15 residues long. V gave up 4 bases and J gave up 5 bases, with 15 bases separating them. The germline gives CDR1 SGHNT, CDR2 YYREEE (reference sequence). For the CDR3, the DNA is TGTGCCAGCAGCCTGGAAATAGGGGCGAATGAAAAACTGTTTTTT. This translates into CASSLEIGANEKLFF.

V and J are TRBV7-7 and TRBJ2-5, with TRBD2 matching 10 bases. V trimming: 5 bases; J trimming: 4 bases; junction bases outside the gene matches: 7. The CDR3 is made up of 15 amino acids. Germline CDR1 SSHAT, CDR2 FNYEAQ (reference sequence). For the CDR3, the DNA is TGTGCCAGCAGCCCCCAGAGACTAGCGGGAGAGACCCAGTACTTC. Protein sequence: CASSPQRLAGETQYF.

This clone was seen a few times. The rearrangement links TRBV19 to TRBJ1-5; D unclear. This CDR3 spans 16 amino acids. V gave up 1 base and J gave up 0 bases, with 10 bases separating them. Germline CDR1 is LNHDA and CDR2 is SQIVND (reference sequence). CDR3 residues: CASSIGGVGSNQPQHF. CDR3 nucleotides: TGTGCCAGTAGTATAGGAGGAGTGGGTAGCAATCAGCCCCAGCATTTT.

This sequence joins TRBV5-1 and TRBJ2-2; D might be TRBD1 (5 bases). The CDR3 is 14 amino acids. V was shortened by 5 bases and J by 3 bases, with 11 bases between the two germline ends. Germline values: CDR1 SGHRS, CDR2 YFSETQ. The CDR3 DNA reads as TGCGCCAGCAGGGAGCAGGGCGACACCGGGGAGCTGTTTTTT. This codes for CASREQGDTGELFF.

The rearrangement links TRBV12-3 or TRBV12-4 to TRBJ1-2, with unresolved D. This CDR3 is 13 amino acids long. The V end was cut by 0 bases, the J end by 7 bases, with 9 bases between. CDR3 residues: CASSLAVRGGYTF. The DNA of the CDR3 is TGTGCCAGCAGTTTAGCGGTACGAGGTGGCTACACCTTC.

This clone was picked up a small number of times. The chain recombines TRBV4-3 with TRBJ1-3; D unresolved. The CDR3 totals 15 residues. Trimming removed 0 bases from V and 2 bases from J, with 8 bases in between. Germline V gene lookup returns CDR1 LGHNA and CDR2 YSLEER. The CDR3 nucleotides are TGCGCCAGCAGCCAAGATCGGACGACTGGAAACACCATATATTTT. It encodes CASSQDRTTGNTIYF.

The chain joins TRBV6-1 to TRBJ1-5, with unresolved D. V lost 1 base and J 6 bases, leaving 16 bases between the germline ends. The CDR3 is 16 residues long. CDR1 and CDR2 (germline): MNHNS, SASEGT. Here the CDR3 DNA reads TGTGCCAGCAGTGAAGGGGCCAGGAACCTACCTCAGCCCCAGCATTTT. Translation: CASSEGARNLPQPQHF.

V gene TRBV4-3 combines with J gene TRBJ2-5, with 10 positions matching TRBD1. Per the germline V gene, CDR1 is LGHNA and CDR2 is YSLEER. This CDR3 region has 14 residues. The V and J ends lost 4 bases and 4 bases, in that order; junction bases with no gene match: 3. The CDR3 reads CASSPDRGGETQYF. The CDR3 DNA reads as TGCGCCAGCAGCCCGGACAGGGGGGGAGAGACCCAGTACTTC.

The CDR3 is CASSPQGGRQETQYF. CDR3 DNA sequence: TGTGCCAGCAGCCCACAAGGAGGGCGCCAAGAGACCCAGTACTTC. The chain employs TRBV7-7 and TRBJ2-5; D is possibly TRBD2 (6 bases). Trimming removed 5 bases at V and 1 base at J, with 14 bases between. The CDR3 length is 15 residues. Germline CDR1 is SSHAT and CDR2 is FNYEAQ (reference sequence). Drawing the rest from reference TRBV7-7 and TRBJ2-5, the complete variable domain is GAGVSQSPRYKVTKRGQDVTLRCDPISSHATLYWYQQALGQGPEFLTYFNYEAQPDKSGLPSDRFSAERPEGSISTLTIQRTEQRDSAMYRCASSPQGGRQETQYFGPGTRLLVL.

This sequence joins TRBV7-2 and TRBJ2-5, with 12 nucleotides matching TRBD2. Germline CDR1 SGHTA, CDR2 FQGNSA. This CDR3 contains 14 residues. Trimming cost V 5 bases and J 5 bases; bases outside gene matches: 3. The CDR3 bases are TGTGCCAGCAGCGCGGGACTAGCGGGTGAGACCCAGTACTTC. Translation gives CASSAGLAGETQYF.

The chain has TRBV21-1 and TRBJ1-4. TRBV21-1 is a listed pseudogene. The CDR3 spans 13 residues. The CDR3 region has the DNA TGTGCCAGAGGGGGGGGAACTAATGAAAAACTGTTTTTT. Translating it yields CARGGGTNEKLFF.

This sequence joins TRBV7-9 and TRBJ2-7; TRBD1 matches at 7 bases. The CDR3 runs to 14 residues. Unmatched junction bases numbered 6, after V lost 4 bases and J lost 3 bases. Germline V gives CDR1 SEHNR, CDR2 FQNEAQ (reference sequence). CDR3 DNA: TGTGCCAGCAGCTGGGGACAGAACAACTACGAGCAGTACTTC. It yields the protein CASSWGQNNYEQYF.

The rearrangement links TRBV12-3 or TRBV12-4 to TRBJ2-7, with TRBD1 identical over 8 bases. With 5 bases clipped from V and 3 bases from J, the junction kept 3 bases outside the gene matches. The CDR3 loop spans 13 amino acids. Written as DNA, the CDR3 is TGTGCCAGCAGTCGGACAGGGAACTACGAGCAGTACTTC. It specifies CASSRTGNYEQYF.

V usage is TRBV2 and J usage is TRBJ2-1; D tentatively fits TRBD1 or TRBD2 (5 bases each). Trimming took off 7 bases at V and 7 bases at J, with 17 bases between the two ends. Germline V lookup: CDR1 SNHLY, CDR2 FYNNEI. The CDR3 covers 14 residues. This CDR3 reads CASNGGVGMNEQFF. Written as DNA, the CDR3 is TGTGCCAGCAATGGGGGAGTGGGTATGAATGAGCAGTTCTTC.

CDR3 DNA sequence: TGTGCCAGCAGCACACGAAGGACAGGGTTTGAGCAGTACTTC. It codes for CASSTRRTGFEQYF. The J gene is TRBJ2-7, the V gene TRBV7-8; the match to TRBD1 covers 8 bases. From germline, CDR1 is SGHVS and CDR2 FQNEAQ. V lost 5 bases and J lost 7; bases outside the gene matches: 10. The CDR3 runs 14 residues.

A few counts support this clone. V usage is TRBV19 and J usage is TRBJ2-1, with D possibly TRBD2 on 7 matching bases. The CDR3 is made up of 18 amino acids. The germline V gene encodes CDR1 LNHDA and CDR2 SQIVND (reference sequence). V was shortened by 2 bases and J by 7 bases, with 24 bases between the two germline ends. The CDR3 protein is CASSIRGAGGGRGNEQFF. The CDR3 DNA follows: TGTGCCAGTAGTATAAGGGGGGCAGGTGGCGGGAGAGGGAATGAGCAGTTCTTC.

The J gene is TRBJ2-7, the V gene TRBV5-5; tentative D call: TRBD2 (5 bases). This CDR3 contains 15 residues. Looked up from germline, CDR1 is SGHKS and CDR2 is YYEKEE (reference sequence). The ends were cut back, 7 bases at V and 7 bases at J, with 24 bases in the middle. The CDR3: CASSSELDGRWEQYF. In DNA, the CDR3 is TGTGCCAGCTCGAGTGAACTAGATGGGAGATGGGAGCAGTACTTC.

This sequence joins TRBV25-1 and TRBJ2-5; unclear D gene. Trimming removed 0 bases from V and 6 bases from J, with 2 bases in between. Germline V gene data show CDR1 as MGHDK and CDR2 as SYGVNS. This CDR3 is built from 11 residues. CDR3 nucleotides: TGTGCCAGCAGTGAATATCAGACCCAGTACTTC. As protein: CASSEYQTQYF.

The rearrangement uses TRBV11-2 and TRBJ1-5; 7 bases are shared with TRBD1. V lost 5 bases and J lost 1; bases outside the gene matches: 5. Germline values: CDR1 SGHAT, CDR2 FQNNGV. The length of the CDR3 is 15 residues. The CDR3 nucleotides are TGTGCCAGCAGCCAAGGGACAGTAAGCAATCAGCCCCAGCATTTT. It translates to CASSQGTVSNQPQHF.

The CDR3 DNA reads TGTGCCAGCTCGCAGGGACAGGGTAACCCTGGAAACACCATATATTTT. It encodes CASSQGQGNPGNTIYF. The chain employs TRBV18 and TRBJ1-3, with 9 bases aligning to TRBD1. Germline values: CDR1 KGHSH, CDR2 LQKENI. CDR3 length equals 16 residues. V was clipped by 6 bases and J by 2 bases; unmatched bases: 8.

The chain employs TRBV6-5 and TRBJ1-2; 11 bases are shared with TRBD1. This CDR3 comprises 14 residues. Germline values: CDR1 MNHEY, CDR2 SVGAGI. After removal of 4 bases from V and 7 bases from J, the junction contained 5 bases not matched to a gene. CDR3 sequence: CASSSGTGGPGYTF. CDR3 coding DNA: TGTGCCAGCAGTTCAGGGACAGGGGGGCCTGGCTACACCTTC.

This clone has only a few counts. This chain links TRBV20-1 with TRBJ1-2; D is unclear. CDR1 DFQATT and CDR2 SNEGSKA come from the germline V gene (reference sequence). Trimming pared 6 bases from V and 2 bases from J, leaving 7 bases between. The CDR3 sequence is 11 residues long. The CDR3 bases are TGCAGTGCGTACAGAAACTATGGCTACACCTTC. This translates into CSAYRNYGYTF.

Written as DNA, the CDR3 is TGTGCCAGCAGCTTTGGCGGGGGGGCGGGGACAGATACGCAGTATTTT. This translates into CASSFGGGAGTDTQYF. The chain is built from TRBV7-2 and TRBJ2-3; 9 bases map to TRBD2. Germline CDR1 SGHTA, CDR2 FQGNSA. Unmatched junction bases numbered 7, after V lost 3 bases and J lost 3 bases. CDR3 length equals 16 residues.

The chain links TRBV30 to TRBJ2-1; D gene unclear. V dropped 1 base and J dropped 4 bases, with 11 bases sitting between them. Germline CDR1 GTSNPN, CDR2 SVGIG (reference sequence). This CDR3 has 14 amino acids. The chain's CDR3 is CAWSGLAAYNEQFF. The CDR3 DNA sequence: TGTGCCTGGAGTGGTTTGGCAGCTTACAATGAGCAGTTCTTC.

This clone came up a few times. The CDR3 is CASSETTDTQYF. CDR3 DNA: TGTGCCAGCAGTGAAACCACAGATACGCAGTATTTT. The V call is TRBV25-1, the J call TRBJ2-3; D unresolved. V was pared by 2 bases and J by 2 bases, with 2 bases between. Germline CDR1 MGHDK, CDR2 SYGVNS. This CDR3 comprises 12 residues.

V gene TRBV2 combines with J gene TRBJ1-5; no reliable D call. Germline V lookup: CDR1 SNHLY, CDR2 FYNNEI. CDR3 length: 14 amino acids. Trimming stripped 1 base from V and 9 bases from J, with 13 bases between. The CDR3 sequence: CASSEESGEVPQHF. The CDR3 DNA reads TGTGCCAGCAGTGAAGAGTCAGGAGAAGTGCCCCAGCATTTT.

Concerning this clone: The junction departs from germline at one end; a sequencing error may be responsible. V gene TRBV7-7 combines with J gene TRBJ1-6; 7 bases are shared with TRBD1. CDR1 and CDR2 from the germline V gene are SSHAT and FNYEAQ (reference sequence). The CDR3 sequence is 13 residues long. The CDR3 DNA follows: TGTGCTAGCAGCACAGACAGGGACTCACCCCTCCACTTT. Its protein is CASSTDRDSPLHF.

CDR3 sequence (DNA): TGTGCCAGCAGTGGTCGACTAGCGGGGGCCCCGCCAGAGCAGTACTTC. Protein product: CASSGRLAGAPPEQYF. This chain joins TRBV6-1 and TRBJ2-7; 12 bases agree with TRBD2. Germline CDR1 MNHNS, CDR2 SASEGT. This CDR3 comprises 16 residues. Losses at the gene ends were 4 bases for V and 7 bases for J; bases not matched to a gene: 11.